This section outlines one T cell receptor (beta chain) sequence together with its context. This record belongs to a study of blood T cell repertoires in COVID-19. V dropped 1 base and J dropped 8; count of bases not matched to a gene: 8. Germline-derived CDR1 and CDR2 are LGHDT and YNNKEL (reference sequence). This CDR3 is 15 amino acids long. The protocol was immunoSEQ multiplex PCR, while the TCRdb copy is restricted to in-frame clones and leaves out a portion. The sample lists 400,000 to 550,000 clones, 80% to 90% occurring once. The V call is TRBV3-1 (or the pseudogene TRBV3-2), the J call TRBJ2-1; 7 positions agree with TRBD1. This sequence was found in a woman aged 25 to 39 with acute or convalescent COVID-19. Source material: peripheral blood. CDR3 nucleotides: TGTGCCAGCAGCCAAGGACAGGGAGCTTTCGATGAGCAGTTCTTC. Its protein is CASSQGQGAFDEQFF.